This T cell receptor beta chain was recovered during a study of T cells in Graves' hyperthyroidism and ophthalmopathy. There were TCR beta CDR3 regions amplified from RNA transcripts. HTBI primers drove first-round RT-PCR of the TCR CDR3. One entry per CDR3 protein results from TCRdb running MiXCR on the multiplex PCR reads. This table holds hundreds of thousands of distinct CDR3 sequences, 11% to 15% found once. This clonotype was seen only a few times. Diagnoses rested on clinical symptoms, serum thyroxine and TRAb, thyroid ultrasound and orbital computed tomography. Sequenced input: blood. This receptor was identified in a woman aged 18-29 years with Graves' hyperthyroidism.

Written as DNA, the CDR3 is TGTGCCAGCTCACGGGAACCTGGGGCCAACGTCCTGACTTTC. Encoded protein: CASSREPGANVLTF. The V call is TRBV18, the J call TRBJ2-6; D gene ambiguous. Deletions cut 4 bases from V and 2 bases from J, with 6 bases between. Per germline, CDR1 KGHSH and CDR2 LQKENI. The CDR3 is 14 amino acids.